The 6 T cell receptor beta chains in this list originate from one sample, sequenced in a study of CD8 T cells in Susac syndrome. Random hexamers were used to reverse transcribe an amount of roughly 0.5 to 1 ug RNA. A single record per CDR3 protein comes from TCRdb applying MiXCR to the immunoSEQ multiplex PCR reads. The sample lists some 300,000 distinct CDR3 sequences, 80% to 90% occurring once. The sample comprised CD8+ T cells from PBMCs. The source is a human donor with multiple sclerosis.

CDR3 sequence reads: CSVGADHNSPLHF. In DNA form, the CDR3 reads TGCAGCGTTGGGGCAGATCATAATTCACCCCTCCACTTT. The rearrangement links TRBV29-1 to TRBJ1-6; D is ambiguous. Per germline, CDR1 SQVTM and CDR2 ANQGSEA. V shed 4 bases and J shed 5 bases, with 9 bases lying between them. CDR3 length equals 13 residues.

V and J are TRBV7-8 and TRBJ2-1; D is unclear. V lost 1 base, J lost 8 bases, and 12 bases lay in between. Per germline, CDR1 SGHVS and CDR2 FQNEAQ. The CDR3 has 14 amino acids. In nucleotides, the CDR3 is TGTGCCAGCAGCTTAGGCTCAGGCGTTGATGAGCAGTTCTTC. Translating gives CASSLGSGVDEQFF.

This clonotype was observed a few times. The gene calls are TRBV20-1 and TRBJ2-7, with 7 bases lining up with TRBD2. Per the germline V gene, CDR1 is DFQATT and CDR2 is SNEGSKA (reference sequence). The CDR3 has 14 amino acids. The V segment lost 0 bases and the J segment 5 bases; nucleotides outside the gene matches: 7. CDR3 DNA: TGCAGTGCTAGAGATGAGGGAGGGAACGACGAGCAGTACTTC. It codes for CSARDEGGNDEQYF.

The CDR3 spells CASVKTPSGQLNTEAFF. In nucleotides, the CDR3 is TGTGCCAGCGTCAAAACCCCGTCAGGACAGCTGAACACTGAAGCTTTCTTT. The rearrangement uses TRBV12-3 or TRBV12-4 and TRBJ1-1; a possible D gene is TRBD1 (6 bases). V shed 8 bases and J shed 0 bases, with 22 bases lying between them. This CDR3 is 17 amino acids long.

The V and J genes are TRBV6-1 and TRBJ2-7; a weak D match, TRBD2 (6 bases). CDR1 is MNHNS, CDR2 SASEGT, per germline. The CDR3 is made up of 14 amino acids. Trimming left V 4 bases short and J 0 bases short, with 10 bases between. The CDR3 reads CASSAGGVSYEQYF. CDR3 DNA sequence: TGTGCCAGCAGTGCCGGAGGGGTCTCCTACGAGCAGTACTTC.

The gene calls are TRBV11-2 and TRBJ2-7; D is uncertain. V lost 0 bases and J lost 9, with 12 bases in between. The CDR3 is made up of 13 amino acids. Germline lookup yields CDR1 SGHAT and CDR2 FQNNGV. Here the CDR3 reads CASSLEAALGQYF. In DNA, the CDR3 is TGTGCCAGCAGCTTAGAGGCTGCCTTAGGGCAGTACTTC.